Listed below are T cell receptor beta chains from one sample, sequenced in a study of T cell changes during pregnancy in multiple sclerosis. Only in-frame clones appear in the TCRdb table, and some are missing; sequencing was by immunoSEQ multiplex PCR. There are 75,000 to 100,000 clones in the sample; 90% to 95% occur only once, and less than 2% lies in the top ten. The sample consisted of peripheral blood, taken after pregnancy. Receptors originate from a female donor in good health, enrolled as a control in a pregnancy study. CDR3s include the opening cysteine and the closing phenylalanine or tryptophan. Fields, in order: CDR3 DNA, CDR3 protein, J gene, D gene, V gene, clone size. A D gene is named only where the DNA matches it firmly. The size entry is marked missing in some rows and otherwise reads once, few, many or a size class.

CDR3 DNA: TGTGCCAGCAGCCAGCCTACAGGGATAAACACTGAAGCTTTCTTT; CDR3 protein: CASSQPTGINTEAFF; J gene: TRBJ1-1; D gene: NA; V gene: TRBV4-2; clone size: NA
CDR3 DNA: TGTGCCTCGGGGAAAAGGGAAGAGACCCAGTACTTC; CDR3 protein: CASGKREETQYF; J gene: TRBJ2-5; D gene: NA; V gene: TRBV6-5; clone size: NA
CDR3 DNA: TGTGCCAGCAGTTTAGGGGGGACAGGGGAGAAAAAACTGTTTTTT; CDR3 protein: CASSLGGTGEKKLFF; J gene: TRBJ1-4; D gene: TRBD1; V gene: TRBV28; clone size: NA
CDR3 DNA: TGTGCCAGCAGCTTAAAGGGAGCCGGGCCGTTAAACTATGGCTACACCTTC; CDR3 protein: CASSLKGAGPLNYGYTF; J gene: TRBJ1-2; D gene: NA; V gene: TRBV7-2; clone size: NA
CDR3 DNA: TGTGCCAGCAGCGTAGATCAGCGGACCTTCACAGATACGCAGTATTTT; CDR3 protein: CASSVDQRTFTDTQYF; J gene: TRBJ2-3; D gene: NA; V gene: TRBV9; clone size: once
CDR3 DNA: TGTGCCAGCAGCGGCCGACGCCGGACTTTATCCTACGAGCAGTACTTC; CDR3 protein: CASSGRRRTLSYEQYF; J gene: TRBJ2-7; D gene: NA; V gene: TRBV2; clone size: NA
CDR3 DNA: TGTGCCAGCAGATACCAGGGGTCACCCCTCCACTTT; CDR3 protein: CASRYQGSPLHF; J gene: TRBJ1-6; D gene: NA; V gene: TRBV28; clone size: NA
CDR3 DNA: TGCGCCAGCAGCCAAGCTTACCCTCGGGGGAACACTGAAGCTTTCTTT; CDR3 protein: CASSQAYPRGNTEAFF; J gene: TRBJ1-1; D gene: NA; V gene: TRBV4-3; clone size: NA
CDR3 DNA: TGTGCCAGCAGGGAGTACATGAACACTGAAGCTTTCTTT; CDR3 protein: CASREYMNTEAFF; J gene: TRBJ1-1; D gene: NA; V gene: TRBV27; clone size: once
CDR3 DNA: TGTGCCAGCCCAGCGACGCAGGGGGCAGGTATGAACACTGAAGCTTTCTTT; CDR3 protein: CASPATQGAGMNTEAFF; J gene: TRBJ1-1; D gene: TRBD1; V gene: TRBV5-4; clone size: NA
CDR3 DNA: TGTGCCAGCAGCTTATATCGTGGGCAGGGACTTGAAAAACTGTTTTTT; CDR3 protein: CASSLYRGQGLEKLFF; J gene: TRBJ1-4; D gene: NA; V gene: TRBV7-8; clone size: NA
CDR3 DNA: TGTGCCAGCAGCCCCCTTACCCCTAAGCTTACCTACAATGAGCAGTTCTTC; CDR3 protein: CASSPLTPKLTYNEQFF; J gene: TRBJ2-1; D gene: NA; V gene: TRBV7-9; clone size: NA
CDR3 DNA: TGTGCCAGCTGTATGGCTGAGAACACTGAAGCTTTCTTT; CDR3 protein: CASCMAENTEAFF; J gene: TRBJ1-1; D gene: NA; V gene: TRBV2; clone size: NA
CDR3 DNA: TGTGCCAGCAGCTTGCCCGGGACATCGAACACTGAAGCTTTCTTT; CDR3 protein: CASSLPGTSNTEAFF; J gene: TRBJ1-1; D gene: NA; V gene: TRBV5-6; clone size: NA
CDR3 DNA: TGCGCCAGCAGCTTGGGTGGCGGGGTTAGCACAGATACGCAGTATTTT; CDR3 protein: CASSLGGGVSTDTQYF; J gene: TRBJ2-3; D gene: NA; V gene: TRBV5-1; clone size: NA
CDR3 DNA: TGTGCCAGTAGTCCCCGGGGTCGCACTGAAGCTTTCTTT; CDR3 protein: CASSPRGRTEAFF; J gene: TRBJ1-1; D gene: NA; V gene: TRBV19; clone size: NA
CDR3 DNA: TGTGCCAGCAGCCAATCCCGCGGGGGGCGATACGAGCAGTACTTC; CDR3 protein: CASSQSRGGRYEQYF; J gene: TRBJ2-7; D gene: TRBD2; V gene: TRBV7-2; clone size: NA
CDR3 DNA: TGTGCCAGAAGCTTGCAGGATGAAGCTTTCTTT; CDR3 protein: CARSLQDEAFF; J gene: TRBJ1-1; D gene: NA; V gene: TRBV5-3; clone size: NA
CDR3 DNA: TGCAGCGTTGGGCCCCCCAGGAAGGGCACAGATACGCAGTATTTT; CDR3 protein: CSVGPPRKGTDTQYF; J gene: TRBJ2-3; D gene: NA; V gene: TRBV29-1; clone size: once
CDR3 DNA: TGCGCCAGCAGCTTGGCCAGGGGCTACGAGCAGTACTTC; CDR3 protein: CASSLARGYEQYF; J gene: TRBJ2-7; D gene: NA; V gene: TRBV5-1; clone size: NA
CDR3 DNA: TGTGCCAGCAGTCCAGGACAGTCCAGGTCGGGCAATCAGCCCCAGCATTTT; CDR3 protein: CASSPGQSRSGNQPQHF; J gene: TRBJ1-5; D gene: NA; V gene: TRBV27; clone size: NA
CDR3 DNA: TGTGCCAGCAGTGGTGGGGGCGGGGAGGGGGATACGCAGTATTTT; CDR3 protein: CASSGGGGEGDTQYF; J gene: TRBJ2-3; D gene: NA; V gene: TRBV6-5; clone size: NA
CDR3 DNA: TGTGCCAGCAGCATCGGACATCCGAAGACCCAGTACTTC; CDR3 protein: CASSIGHPKTQYF; J gene: TRBJ2-5; D gene: NA; V gene: TRBV5-8; clone size: NA
CDR3 DNA: TGTGCCAGCAGTCTGGGGGGGACTAGCTCCTACGAGCAGTACTTC; CDR3 protein: CASSLGGTSSYEQYF; J gene: TRBJ2-7; D gene: TRBD2; V gene: TRBV6-6; clone size: NA
CDR3 DNA: TGTGCCAGCAGCCAAGAGGTTCGGGTCACAGATACGCAGTATTTT; CDR3 protein: CASSQEVRVTDTQYF; J gene: TRBJ2-3; D gene: NA; V gene: TRBV7-9; clone size: NA
CDR3 DNA: TGCGCCAGCAGCGTCGACATTCCCGGAAACACCATATATTTT; CDR3 protein: CASSVDIPGNTIYF; J gene: TRBJ1-3; D gene: NA; V gene: TRBV10-1; clone size: NA
CDR3 DNA: TGCGCCAGCAGCCTAGAGAGGGGGGGTTGGAATGAGCAGTTCTTC; CDR3 protein: CASSLERGGWNEQFF; J gene: TRBJ2-1; D gene: NA; V gene: TRBV4-3; clone size: NA
CDR3 DNA: TGTGCCAGCAGCCAAGGGTCCCGGAGTGTTACGCAGTATTTT; CDR3 protein: CASSQGSRSVTQYF; J gene: TRBJ2-3; D gene: NA; V gene: TRBV14; clone size: NA
CDR3 DNA: TGTGCCAGCAAGGACTTCGCGTATGGCTACACCTTC; CDR3 protein: CASKDFAYGYTF; J gene: TRBJ1-2; D gene: NA; V gene: TRBV6-1; clone size: NA